This T cell receptor beta chain was found in a study of control samples from healthy donors and cancer patients. Per the germline V gene, CDR1 is SGHKS and CDR2 is YYEKEE (reference sequence). V lost 2 bases and J lost 2, with 10 bases in between. The CDR3 consists of 15 residues. The table came from immunoSEQ multiplex PCR; TCRdb's copy has only in-frame clones and leaves some out. Among 60,000 to 75,000 clones listed, 87% were seen once. This chain links TRBV5-5 with TRBJ2-2, with D possibly TRBD2 on 6 matching bases. This receptor was obtained from a woman aged 45-59 years with head and neck cancer. Sequenced sample: PBMCs. CDR3 nucleotide sequence: TGTGCCAGCAGCTTCATCGGGGGAAACACCGGGGAGCTGTTTTTT. Protein product: CASSFIGGNTGELFF.